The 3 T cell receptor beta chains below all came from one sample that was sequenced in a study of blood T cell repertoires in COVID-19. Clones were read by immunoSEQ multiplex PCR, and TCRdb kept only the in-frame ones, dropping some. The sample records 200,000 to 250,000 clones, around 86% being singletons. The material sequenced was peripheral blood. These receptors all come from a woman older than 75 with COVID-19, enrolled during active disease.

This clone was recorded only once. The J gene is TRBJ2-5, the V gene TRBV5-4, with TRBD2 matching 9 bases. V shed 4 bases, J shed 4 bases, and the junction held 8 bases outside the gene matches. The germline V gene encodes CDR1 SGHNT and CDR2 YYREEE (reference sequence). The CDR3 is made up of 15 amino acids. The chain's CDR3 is CASSPRGGHAETQYF. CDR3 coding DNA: TGTGCCAGCAGCCCGCGGGGGGGCCATGCAGAGACCCAGTACTTC.

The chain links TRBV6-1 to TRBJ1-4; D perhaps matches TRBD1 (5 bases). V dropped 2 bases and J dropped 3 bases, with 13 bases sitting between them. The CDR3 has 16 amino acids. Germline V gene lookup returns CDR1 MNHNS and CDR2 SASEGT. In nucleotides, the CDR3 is TGTGCCAGCAGTGAATTGACAGAACCGGCTAATGAAAAACTGTTTTTT. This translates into CASSELTEPANEKLFF.

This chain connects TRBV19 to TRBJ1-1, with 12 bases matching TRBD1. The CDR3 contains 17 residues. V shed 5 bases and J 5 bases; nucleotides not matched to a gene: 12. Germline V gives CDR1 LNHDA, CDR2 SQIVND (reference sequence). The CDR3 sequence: CASSSSGQGARRTEAFF. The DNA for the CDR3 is TGTGCCAGTAGTTCATCGGGACAGGGGGCGCGGCGGACTGAAGCTTTCTTT.